This T cell receptor (beta chain) was found in a study of T cells in Graves' hyperthyroidism and ophthalmopathy. Study context: Peripheral blood was obtained at initial diagnosis, preceding any treatment.

Between the trimmed V and J ends, which lost 0 bases and 7 bases, there was a span of 7 bases. Germline CDR1 and CDR2: SGHRS and YFSETQ. The CDR3 loop spans 13 amino acids. This clonotype has only a few counts. RNA transcripts served as the template for amplifying TCR beta CDR3 regions. RT-PCR in the first round (using the HTBI primer set) targeted the TCR CDR3. Each CDR3 protein gets one entry after TCRdb re-called the multiplex PCR reads with MiXCR. The sample has fewer than 600,000 distinct CDR3 sequences, around 15% seen once. It was uncontrolled infection, other autoimmune disease, pregnancy or lactation that excluded patients. In making diagnoses, clinical symptoms, serum thyroxine and TRAb, thyroid ultrasound and orbital computed tomography were all used.

The TCR sequence derives from a middle-aged woman with Graves' hyperthyroidism. The sequencing sample was made of blood. The V call is TRBV5-1, the J call TRBJ2-2; D ambiguous. In DNA, the CDR3 is TGCGCCAGCAGCTTGGAGGTTCTCGGGGAGCTGTTTTTT. Its protein is CASSLEVLGELFF.